This T cell receptor (beta chain) comes out of a study of T cell repertoires in aging, cancer and after chemotherapy. The sample holds a few counts of this clonotype. Its cognate antigen is unknown. Amplification of TCR beta used genomic DNA extracted from peripheral blood. TRB rearrangements spanning V, D and J were amplified using mixed TRB-A/B primers. Each CDR3 protein gets one entry after TCRdb re-called the multiplex PCR reads with MiXCR. There are fewer than 15,000 distinct CDR3 sequences in the sample; 25% occur only once, and around half lies in the top ten. Study-level findings and limits: In cancer patients, declining TCR diversity with age involved lost richness and lost evenness.

This TCR was sampled from a human donor in good health. Material: blood.

CDR3 protein: CASSLGQESHEQYF. The CDR3 bases are TGTGCCAGCAGCCTCGGACAGGAGTCCCACGAGCAGTACTTC. The rearrangement uses TRBV6-5 and TRBJ2-7, with 7 bases fitting TRBD1. Germline lookup yields CDR1 MNHEY and CDR2 SVGAGI. This CDR3 comprises 14 residues. V was pared by 6 bases and J by 5 bases, with 10 bases of the junction left unmatched.